The present T cell receptor (beta chain) was sequenced within a study of low-dose radiotherapy and immunotherapy resistance in tumors. About the study: The schedule for Cohort 2 used 1 Gy per fraction every two weeks, which added up to 13 Gy over 26 weeks. Each two-week cycle included intravenous cyclophosphamide 200 mg/m2, given one day before radiation and immunotherapy.

With V trimmed by 5 bases and J by 4 bases, 6 bases remained unmatched. Germline CDR1 ENHRY, CDR2 SYGVKD. The CDR3 totals 15 residues. Advanced solid tumors lacking tumor-infiltrating lymphocytes were present in eligible patients. Priming of first-strand cDNA relied on TRAV- and TRBV-specific primers (covering alpha and beta chains). With a V-primer adapter and a constant-region primer, TCRs were amplified for about 19 PCR cycles. After the mRNA was isolated, it was amplified using in vitro transcription. TCRdb analysed the reads with MiXCR anew, one entry per CDR3 protein. The top ten clones hold about 4.9% of a sample with 13,000 to 15,000 distinct CDR3 sequences, more than 65% of them seen once.

This chain uses TRBV10-3 with TRBJ2-1; 9 bases map to TRBD1. The clonotype originates from a human donor with advanced metastatic prostate, ovarian, gallbladder or colorectal cancer (not recorded which). This table probably holds off-target reads from a library built for another chain. The CDR3 is CAISQTGGAYNEQFF. For the CDR3, the DNA is TGTGCCATCAGTCAAACAGGGGGCGCTTACAATGAGCAGTTCTTC.